The entry below describes one T cell receptor beta chain. Its antigen remains unknown. This sample stems from a study of cytomegalovirus exposure and HLA in healthy donors. Whole-study results and caveats: The study listed roughly 160 cytomegalovirus-associated TCR beta chains. The majority of TCR sequences were rare, yet some public TCRs appeared in many donors. In a later analysis, HLA-associated TCR beta chains were more clonally expanded than equally common others. Excluded were some V segments that proved indistinguishable, including TRBV6-2 and TRBV6-3.

The PCR was carried out with 60 Vbeta primers and 13 Jbeta primers. Generated by immunoSEQ multiplex PCR, the TCRdb table keeps only in-frame clones and is missing some. The sample comprises 90,000 or so clones, 69% of which are singletons, and 2.7% rests with the top ten. Per the germline V gene, CDR1 is LNHDA and CDR2 is SQIVND (reference sequence). V trimming: 7 bases; J trimming: 2 bases; junction bases outside the gene matches: 7. This CDR3 is built from 14 residues. The sequence was collected from a man aged 50 to 59 in good health and CMV-seronegative. The sample taken for sequencing was PBMCs. The chain employs TRBV19 and TRBJ1-1; 7 bases map to TRBD1. The CDR3 here is CASTVQGINTEAFF. Here the CDR3 DNA reads TGTGCCAGTACCGTACAGGGGATTAACACTGAAGCTTTCTTT.